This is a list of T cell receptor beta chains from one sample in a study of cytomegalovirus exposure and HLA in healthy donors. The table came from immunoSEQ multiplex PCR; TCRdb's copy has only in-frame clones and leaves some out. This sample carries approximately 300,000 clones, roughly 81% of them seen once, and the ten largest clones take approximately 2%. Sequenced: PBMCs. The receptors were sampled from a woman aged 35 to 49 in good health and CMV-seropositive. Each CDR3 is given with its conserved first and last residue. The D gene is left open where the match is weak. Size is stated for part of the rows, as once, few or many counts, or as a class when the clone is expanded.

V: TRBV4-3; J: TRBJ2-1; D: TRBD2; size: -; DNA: TGCGCCAGCAGCCAATCGGTTTCTAGCGGGTACAATGAGCAGTTCTTC; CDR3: CASSQSVSSGYNEQFF
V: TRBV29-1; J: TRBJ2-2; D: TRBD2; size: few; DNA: TGCAGCGTTGTGGGGGGGTTCGGCACCGGGGAGCTGTTTTTT; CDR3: CSVVGGFGTGELFF
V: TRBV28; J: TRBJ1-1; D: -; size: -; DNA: TGTGCCAGCAACACCCCAGGGGTAACCACTGAAGCTTTCTTT; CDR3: CASNTPGVTTEAFF
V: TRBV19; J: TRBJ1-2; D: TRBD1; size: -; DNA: TGTGCCAGTAGTAGGGGACAGGGGATCTATGGCTACACCTTC; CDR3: CASSRGQGIYGYTF
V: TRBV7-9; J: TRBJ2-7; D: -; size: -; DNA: TGTTCCAGCAGCCTAAACTACGAGCAGTACTTC; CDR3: CSSSLNYEQYF
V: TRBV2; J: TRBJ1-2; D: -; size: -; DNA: TGTGCCAGCAGTGAAACGGGTTACTATGGCTACACCTTC; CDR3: CASSETGYYGYTF
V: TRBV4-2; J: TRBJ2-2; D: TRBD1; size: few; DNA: TGTGCCAGCAGCCAAGGTGCACAGGGGCCCGGGGAGCTGTTTTTT; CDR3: CASSQGAQGPGELFF
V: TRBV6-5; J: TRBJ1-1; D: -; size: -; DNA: TGTGCCAGCAGTTACCGTTCGGCGGACACTGAAGCTTTCTTT; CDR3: CASSYRSADTEAFF
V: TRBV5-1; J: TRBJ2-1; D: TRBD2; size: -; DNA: TGCGCCAGCAGCCCTCGACTAGCGGGAGGTACAAGTGAGCAGTTCTTC; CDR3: CASSPRLAGGTSEQFF
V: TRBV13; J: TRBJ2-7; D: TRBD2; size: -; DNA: TGTGCCAGCAGTCCCGGGACTAGCGGGAGAAAGTACTTC; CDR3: CASSPGTSGRKYF
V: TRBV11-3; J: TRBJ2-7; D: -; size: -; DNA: TGTGCCAGCAGCCTACAGGGTTCAAGCTCCTACGAGCAGTACTTC; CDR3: CASSLQGSSSYEQYF
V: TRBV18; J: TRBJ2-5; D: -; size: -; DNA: TGTGCCAGCTCACCGTATGACCAAGAGACCCAGTACTTC; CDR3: CASSPYDQETQYF
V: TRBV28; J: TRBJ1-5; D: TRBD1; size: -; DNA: TGTGCCAGCAGCCTACTGGGACAGCAACATAGCAATCAGCCCCAGCATTTT; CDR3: CASSLLGQQHSNQPQHF
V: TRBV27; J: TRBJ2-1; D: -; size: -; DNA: TGTGCCAGTCGACAGAGCTCCTACAATGAGCAGTTCTTC; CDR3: CASRQSSYNEQFF
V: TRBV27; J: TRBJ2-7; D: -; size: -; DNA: TGTGCCAGCTCAGCATCATCCAGGGTCGAAGTGGAACTCTACGAGCAGTACTTC; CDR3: CASSASSRVEVELYEQYF
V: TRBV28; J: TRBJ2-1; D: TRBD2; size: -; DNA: TGTGCCAGCAGTTTAGTGGGACTAGCGCGATCCTACAATGAGCAGTTCTTC; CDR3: CASSLVGLARSYNEQFF
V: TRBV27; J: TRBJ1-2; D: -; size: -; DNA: TGTGCCAGCAGTTTACGGGGGACCTATGGCTACACCTTC; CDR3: CASSLRGTYGYTF
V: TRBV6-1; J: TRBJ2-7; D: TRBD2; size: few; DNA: TGTGCCATCACTATAGCGGGAGGGGCCTACGAGCAGTACTTC; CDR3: CAITIAGGAYEQYF
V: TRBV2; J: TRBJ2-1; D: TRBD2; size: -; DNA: TGTGCCAGCAGGGATGGAGCGGGGTATTACAATGAGCAGTTCTTC; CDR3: CASRDGAGYYNEQFF
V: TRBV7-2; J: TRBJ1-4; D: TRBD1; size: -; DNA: TGTGCCAGCAGCTCGGACAGGGGAGGGGAAAAACTGGTTTTT; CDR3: CASSSDRGGEKLVF